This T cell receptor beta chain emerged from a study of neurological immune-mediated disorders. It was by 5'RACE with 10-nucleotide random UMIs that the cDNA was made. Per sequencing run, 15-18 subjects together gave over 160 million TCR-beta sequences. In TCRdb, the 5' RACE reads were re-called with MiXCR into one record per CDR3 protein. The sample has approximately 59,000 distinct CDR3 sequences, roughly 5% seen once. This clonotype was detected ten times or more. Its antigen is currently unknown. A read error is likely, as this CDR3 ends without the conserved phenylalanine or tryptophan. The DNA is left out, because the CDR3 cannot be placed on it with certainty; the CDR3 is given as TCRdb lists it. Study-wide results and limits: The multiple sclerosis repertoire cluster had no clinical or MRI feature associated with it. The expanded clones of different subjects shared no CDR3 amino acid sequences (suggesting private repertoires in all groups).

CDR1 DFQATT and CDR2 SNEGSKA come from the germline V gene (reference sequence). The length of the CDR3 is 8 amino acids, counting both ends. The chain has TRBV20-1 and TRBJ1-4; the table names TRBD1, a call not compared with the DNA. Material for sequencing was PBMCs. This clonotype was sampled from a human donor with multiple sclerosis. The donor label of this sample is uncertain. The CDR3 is CSARGSPS.